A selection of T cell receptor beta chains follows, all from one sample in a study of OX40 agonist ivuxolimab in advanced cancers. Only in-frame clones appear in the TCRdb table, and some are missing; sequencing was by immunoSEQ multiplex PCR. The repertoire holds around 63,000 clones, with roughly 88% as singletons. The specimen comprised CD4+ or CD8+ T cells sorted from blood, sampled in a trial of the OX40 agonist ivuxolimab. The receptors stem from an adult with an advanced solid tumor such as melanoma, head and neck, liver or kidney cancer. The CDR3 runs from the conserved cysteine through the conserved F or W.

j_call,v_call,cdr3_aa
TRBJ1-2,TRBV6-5,CASSSPRGYTF
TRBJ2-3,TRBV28,CASSSQGGTDTQYF
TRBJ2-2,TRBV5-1,CASSLAGSSYPGELFF
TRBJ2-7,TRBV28,CASSSGGNYEQYF
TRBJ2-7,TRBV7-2,CASSWGEYEQYF
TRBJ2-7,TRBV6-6,CASSYRERDHEQYF
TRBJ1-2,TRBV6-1,CASSEKAWTGDDYGYTF
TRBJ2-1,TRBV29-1,CSADYGSLNEQFF
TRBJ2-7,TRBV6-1,CASSELGVAVYEQYF
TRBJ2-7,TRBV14,CASSQPLKYEQYF
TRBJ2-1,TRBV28,CASSPASYNEQFF
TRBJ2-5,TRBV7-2,CASSPTGGLVSETQYF